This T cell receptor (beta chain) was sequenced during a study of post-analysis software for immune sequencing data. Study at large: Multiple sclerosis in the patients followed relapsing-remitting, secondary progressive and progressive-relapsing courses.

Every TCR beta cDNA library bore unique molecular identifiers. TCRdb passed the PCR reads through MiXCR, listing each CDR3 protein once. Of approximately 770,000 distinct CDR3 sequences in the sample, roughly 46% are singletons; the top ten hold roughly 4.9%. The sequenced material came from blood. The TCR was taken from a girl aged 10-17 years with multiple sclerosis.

As DNA, the CDR3 is TGTGCCACCAGTGATTTGTCAGATACGCAGTACTTC. It codes for CATSDLSDTQYF. The chain carries TRBV24-1 and TRBJ2-4; D remains unclear. CDR3 length: 12 amino acids. Germline V gene lookup returns CDR1 KGHDR and CDR2 SFDVKD. V lost 0 bases to trimming and J lost 13 bases, with 9 bases between them.